The subject of this entry is one T cell receptor beta chain. Antigen specificity is unknown. This sample is drawn from a study of shared clonotypes between healthy human individuals. Study-level findings and limits: Investigators expected sequencing depth to affect clonotype sharing among donors.

In the original analysis: Without quality scores, immunoSEQ junctional reads could not be filtered like full-length reads. Sequencing used immunoSEQ multiplex PCR; TCRdb keeps in-frame clones, though not all of them. That table furnishes V, J and clone size, whereas the DNA furnished D and trimming. The repertoire includes around 500,000 clones, around 80% of them detected once, and 9.5% to 15% sits in the top ten. Sequenced input: PBMCs. This receptor was obtained from a woman aged 40 to 50 in good health. Some clones in this sample may be carry-over from other donors' samples.

CDR3 nucleotides: TGCCAACCAGGGGAGCGCTCCTACAATGAGCAGTTCTTC. Translation gives CQPGERSYNEQFF. The chain uses TRBV29-1 and TRBJ2-1, with D possibly being TRBD1 (6 bases). The CDR3 runs 13 residues. Germline V gene sequence: CDR1 SQVTM, CDR2 ANQGSEA.